Detailed here is one T cell receptor beta chain. The antigen is undetermined. Germline values: CDR1 LNHDA, CDR2 SQIVND (reference sequence). This CDR3 is built from 17 residues. Trimming pared 7 bases from V and 1 base from J, leaving 22 bases between. This record belongs to a study of PD-1 blockade in classical Hodgkin lymphoma. Each patient's relapse followed autologous stem cell transplantation, and brentuximab vedotin exposure varied. Complete response, partial response or progressive disease was each patient's best response. Profiling relied on immunoSEQ multiplex PCR, and the TCRdb table lists in-frame clones only, not all of them. This table has approximately 50,000 clones, around 90% appearing once. Whole-study findings and limits: By C4D1 there was a significant rise in CD4+ TCR diversity but not in CD8+ TCR diversity.

This receptor was obtained from a human donor with classical Hodgkin lymphoma. Sequences were derived from peripheral blood mononuclear cells (PBMCs), sampled before the second cycle of nivolumab. V and J are TRBV19 and TRBJ1-2; D ambiguous. In DNA form, the CDR3 reads TGTGCCAGTACCCAAAATGACCTCTACGGCAGTAACTATGGCTACACCTTC. Translated: CASTQNDLYGSNYGYTF.